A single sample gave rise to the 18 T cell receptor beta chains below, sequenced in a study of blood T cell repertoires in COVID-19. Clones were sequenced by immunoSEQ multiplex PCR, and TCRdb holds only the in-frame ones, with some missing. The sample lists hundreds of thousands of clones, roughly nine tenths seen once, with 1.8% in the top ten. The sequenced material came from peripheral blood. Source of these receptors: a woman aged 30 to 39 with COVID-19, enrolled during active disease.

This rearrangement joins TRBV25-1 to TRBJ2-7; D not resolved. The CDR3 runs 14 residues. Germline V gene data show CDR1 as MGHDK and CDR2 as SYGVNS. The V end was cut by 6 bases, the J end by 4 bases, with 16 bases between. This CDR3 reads CASSLWATRYEQYV. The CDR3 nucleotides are TGTGCCAGCAGCTTATGGGCTACTCGGTACGAGCAGTACGTC.

The CDR3 is CASSPGDSSYEQYV. CDR3 DNA sequence: TGCGCCAGCAGCCCGGGGGACAGCTCCTACGAGCAGTACGTC. V and J are TRBV5-1 and TRBJ2-7; tentative D call: TRBD1 (7 bases). V lost 4 bases and J 0 bases, leaving 11 bases between the germline ends. This CDR3 has 14 amino acids. The germline V gene encodes CDR1 SGHRS and CDR2 YFSETQ.

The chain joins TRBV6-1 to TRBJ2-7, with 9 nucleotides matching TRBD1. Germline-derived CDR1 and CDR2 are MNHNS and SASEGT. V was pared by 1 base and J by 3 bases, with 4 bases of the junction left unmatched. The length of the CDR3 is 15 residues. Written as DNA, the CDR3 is TGTGCCAGCAGTGAAGAGACAGGGGGTCTCTACGAGCAGTACTTC. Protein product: CASSEETGGLYEQYF.

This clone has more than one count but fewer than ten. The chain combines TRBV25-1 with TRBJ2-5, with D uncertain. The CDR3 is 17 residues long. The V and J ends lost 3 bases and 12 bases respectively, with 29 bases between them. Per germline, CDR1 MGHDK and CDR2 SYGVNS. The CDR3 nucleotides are TGTGCCAGCAGTGATAGTCTGGCTCCCACCCCTACCAGCGCCAAGTACTTC. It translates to CASSDSLAPTPTSAKYF.

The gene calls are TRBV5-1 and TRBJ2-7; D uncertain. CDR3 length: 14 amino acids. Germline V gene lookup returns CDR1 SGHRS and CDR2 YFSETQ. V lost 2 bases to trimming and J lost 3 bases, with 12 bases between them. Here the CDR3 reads CASSFLGPGYEQYV. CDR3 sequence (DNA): TGCGCCAGCAGCTTCTTAGGTCCGGGCTACGAGCAGTACGTC.

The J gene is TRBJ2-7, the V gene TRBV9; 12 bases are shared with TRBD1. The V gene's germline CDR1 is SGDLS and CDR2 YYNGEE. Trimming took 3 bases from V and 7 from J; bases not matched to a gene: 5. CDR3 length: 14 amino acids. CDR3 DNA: TGTGCCAGCAGCGCGGGACAGGGGGCGGGAGAGCAGTACTTC. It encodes CASSAGQGAGEQYF.

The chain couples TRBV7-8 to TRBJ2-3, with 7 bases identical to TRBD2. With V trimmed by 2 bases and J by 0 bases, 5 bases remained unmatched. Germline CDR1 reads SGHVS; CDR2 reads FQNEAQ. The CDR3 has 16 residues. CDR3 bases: TGTGCCAGCAGCTTATTCCGGCGGGGGAGCACAGATACGCAGTATTTT. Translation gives CASSLFRRGSTDTQYF.

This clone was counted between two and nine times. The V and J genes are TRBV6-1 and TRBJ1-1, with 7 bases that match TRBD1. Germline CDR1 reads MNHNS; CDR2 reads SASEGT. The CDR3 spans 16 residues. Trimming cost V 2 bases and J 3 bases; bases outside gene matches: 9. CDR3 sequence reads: CASSESTGSGYTEAFF. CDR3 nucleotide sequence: TGTGCCAGCAGTGAATCGACAGGGAGTGGGTACACTGAAGCTTTCTTT.

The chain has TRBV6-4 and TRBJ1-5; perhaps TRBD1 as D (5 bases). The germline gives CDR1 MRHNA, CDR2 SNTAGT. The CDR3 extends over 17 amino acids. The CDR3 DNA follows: TGTGCTCACAACCGAGGCCAGGGTCGAGTTAGAGATCGGCCCCAGCATTTT. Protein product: CAHNRGQGRVRDRPQHF.

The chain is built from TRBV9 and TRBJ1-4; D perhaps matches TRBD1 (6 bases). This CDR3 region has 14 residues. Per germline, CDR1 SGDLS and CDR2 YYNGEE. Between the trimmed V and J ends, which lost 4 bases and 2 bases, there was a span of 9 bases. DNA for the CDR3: TGTGCCAGCAGCCCACAGGGTACTAATGAAAAACTGTTTTTT. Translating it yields CASSPQGTNEKLFF.

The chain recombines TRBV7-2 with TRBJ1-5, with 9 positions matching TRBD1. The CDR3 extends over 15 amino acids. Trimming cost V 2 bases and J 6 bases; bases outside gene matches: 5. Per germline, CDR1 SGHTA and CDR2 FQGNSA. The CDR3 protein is CASSLNRGLGQPQHF. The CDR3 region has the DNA TGTGCCAGCAGCTTAAACAGGGGGCTGGGTCAGCCCCAGCATTTT. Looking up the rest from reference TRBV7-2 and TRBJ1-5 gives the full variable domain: GAGVSQSPSNKVTEKGKDVELRCDPISGHTALYWYRQSLGQGLEFLIYFQGNSAPDKSGLPSDRFSAERTGGSVSTLTIQRTQQEDSAVYLCASSLNRGLGQPQHFGDGTRLSIL.

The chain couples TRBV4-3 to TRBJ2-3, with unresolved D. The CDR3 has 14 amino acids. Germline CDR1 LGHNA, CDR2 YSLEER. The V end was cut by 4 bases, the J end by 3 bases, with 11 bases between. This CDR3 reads CASSPSSATDTQYF. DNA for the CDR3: TGCGCCAGCAGCCCATCGTCCGCGACAGATACGCAGTATTTT.

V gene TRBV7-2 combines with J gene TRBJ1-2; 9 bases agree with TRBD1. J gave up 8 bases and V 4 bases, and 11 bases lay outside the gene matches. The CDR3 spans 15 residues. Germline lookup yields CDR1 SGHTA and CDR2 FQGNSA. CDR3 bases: TGTGCCAGCAGCTCTACTACAGGGGGCGCGGGCGGCTACACCTTC. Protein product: CASSSTTGGAGGYTF.

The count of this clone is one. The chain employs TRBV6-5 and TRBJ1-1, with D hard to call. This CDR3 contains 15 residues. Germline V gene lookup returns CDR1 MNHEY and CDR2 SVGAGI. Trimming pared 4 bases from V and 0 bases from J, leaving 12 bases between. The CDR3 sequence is CASSSWASMNTEAFF. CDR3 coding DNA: TGTGCCAGCAGTTCTTGGGCCAGCATGAACACTGAAGCTTTCTTT.

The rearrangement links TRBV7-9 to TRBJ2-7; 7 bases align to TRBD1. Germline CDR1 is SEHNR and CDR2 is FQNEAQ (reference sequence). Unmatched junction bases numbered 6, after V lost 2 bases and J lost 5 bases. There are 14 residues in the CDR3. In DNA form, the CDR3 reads TGTGCCAGCAGCTTAAGTCAGGGGGTCCACGAGCAGTACTTC. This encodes CASSLSQGVHEQYF.

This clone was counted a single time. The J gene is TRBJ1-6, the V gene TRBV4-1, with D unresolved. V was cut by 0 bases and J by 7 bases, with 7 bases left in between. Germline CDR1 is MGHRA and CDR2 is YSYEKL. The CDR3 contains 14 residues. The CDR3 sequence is CASSQDRGNSPLHF. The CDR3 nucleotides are TGCGCCAGCAGCCAAGATCGAGGAAATTCACCCCTCCACTTT.

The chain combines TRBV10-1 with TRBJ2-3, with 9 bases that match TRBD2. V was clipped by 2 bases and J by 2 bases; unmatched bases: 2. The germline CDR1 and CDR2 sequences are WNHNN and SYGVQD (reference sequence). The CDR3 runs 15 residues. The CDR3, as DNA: TGCGCCAGCAGTGAGGGCGGGAGGGACACAGATACGCAGTATTTT. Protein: CASSEGGRDTDTQYF.

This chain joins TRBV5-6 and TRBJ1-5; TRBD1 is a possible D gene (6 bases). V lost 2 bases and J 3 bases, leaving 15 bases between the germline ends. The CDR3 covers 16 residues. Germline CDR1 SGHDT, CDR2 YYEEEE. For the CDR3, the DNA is TGTGCCAGCAGCTTTCAAGGATTGGGGGCCAATCAGCCCCAGCATTTT. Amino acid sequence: CASSFQGLGANQPQHF.